This is a list of T cell receptor beta chains from one sample in a study of blood T cells in healthy people across ages. MiXCR was run by TCRdb on the 5' RACE reads, yielding one entry per CDR3 protein. The sample contains approximately 850,000 distinct CDR3 sequences, 55% to 75% of which appear only once. The sample taken for sequencing was blood. Every receptor here comes from a man aged 25 to 40 in good health. Both conserved end residues are part of each CDR3. The D gene is left open where the match is weak.

d_call: TRBD2
v_call: TRBV11-2
j_call: TRBJ2-7
cdr3_aa: CASSFLTSGRILGEQYF

d_call: .
v_call: TRBV20-1
j_call: TRBJ2-5
cdr3_aa: CSAHATANQETQYF

d_call: .
v_call: TRBV7-2
j_call: TRBJ1-2
cdr3_aa: CTSSLEQGALYGYTF

d_call: .
v_call: TRBV29-1
j_call: TRBJ1-4
cdr3_aa: CSAGQINEKLFF

d_call: .
v_call: TRBV20-1
j_call: TRBJ1-2
cdr3_aa: CSAPPWGSYGYTF

d_call: .
v_call: TRBV20-1
j_call: TRBJ2-1
cdr3_aa: CSARPTSVYNEQFF

d_call: .
v_call: TRBV29-1
j_call: TRBJ1-1
cdr3_aa: CSVEPGNTEAFF

d_call: .
v_call: TRBV6-5
j_call: TRBJ2-7
cdr3_aa: CASSYSRTDYEQYF

d_call: TRBD1
v_call: TRBV10-3
j_call: TRBJ2-6
cdr3_aa: CAILETLQGANPGANVLTF

d_call: .
v_call: TRBV20-1
j_call: TRBJ2-5
cdr3_aa: CSASPETQYF

d_call: .
v_call: TRBV6-1
j_call: TRBJ2-7
cdr3_aa: CASSERPYEQYF

d_call: .
v_call: TRBV5-6
j_call: .
cdr3_aa: CASSLGQLLEETQYF

d_call: .
v_call: TRBV20-1
j_call: TRBJ1-2
cdr3_aa: CSASIEGGYGYTF

d_call: .
v_call: TRBV7-9
j_call: TRBJ2-7
cdr3_aa: CASSPVTGLEQYF

d_call: TRBD2
v_call: TRBV20-1
j_call: TRBJ2-1
cdr3_aa: CSARDLAGGPGGQFF

d_call: .
v_call: TRBV9
j_call: TRBJ2-5
cdr3_aa: CASSVESAREQYF

d_call: TRBD2
v_call: TRBV27
j_call: TRBJ2-1
cdr3_aa: CASSLSGGPVVNEQFF

d_call: TRBD2
v_call: TRBV12-3/TRBV12-4
j_call: TRBJ2-6
cdr3_aa: CASGSSGRVKPVYGANVLTF

d_call: TRBD1
v_call: TRBV14
j_call: TRBJ2-3
cdr3_aa: CASSPQTGAGTQYF

d_call: .
v_call: TRBV18
j_call: TRBJ2-7
cdr3_aa: CASSPEGYSYEQYF

d_call: .
v_call: TRBV5-1
j_call: TRBJ2-7
cdr3_aa: CASSSEGGVDEQYF

d_call: .
v_call: TRBV20-1
j_call: TRBJ2-3
cdr3_aa: CSANRAGITDTQYF

d_call: .
v_call: TRBV27
j_call: TRBJ2-1
cdr3_aa: CASGLEGHAFF

d_call: .
v_call: TRBV9
j_call: TRBJ2-1
cdr3_aa: CASSGSSTSPLPNEQFF

d_call: TRBD2
v_call: TRBV29-1
j_call: TRBJ2-1
cdr3_aa: CSVSVRLAGGEQFF

d_call: .
v_call: TRBV7-6
j_call: TRBJ2-2
cdr3_aa: CASTLKRGYTGELFF

d_call: .
v_call: TRBV28
j_call: TRBJ2-2
cdr3_aa: CATFPWRGAGTGELFF

d_call: .
v_call: TRBV12-3/TRBV12-4
j_call: TRBJ2-7
cdr3_aa: CASRPGDRNEQYF

d_call: .
v_call: TRBV5-6
j_call: TRBJ1-2
cdr3_aa: CASSSKGPGYTF